This passage covers 20 T cell receptor beta chains from one sample sequenced in a study of T cell responses to AZD1222 COVID-19 vaccine. TCRdb keeps only in-frame clones here, not all; method: immunoSEQ multiplex PCR. The data show 75,000 to 100,000 clones, with nearly 90% seen just once and around 1.6% held by the top ten. Source: peripheral blood, taken on day 0 of AZD1222 vaccination. The receptors originated from an adult in good health.

This chain joins TRBV28 and TRBJ2-7; perhaps TRBD1 as D (5 bases). The length of the CDR3 is 13 residues. Germline V gene data show CDR1 as MDHEN and CDR2 as SYDVKM. With 2 bases removed from V and 3 bases from J, the gap between germline ends came to 8 bases. The CDR3 nucleotides read TGTGCCAGCAGTTTAGGCCAGGGCTACGAGCAGTACTTC. Its translation is CASSLGQGYEQYF. Filled out from reference TRBV28 and TRBJ2-7, the complete variable domain reads DVKVTQSSRYLVKRTGEKVFLECVQDMDHENMFWYRQDPGLGLRLIYFSYDVKMKEKGDIPEGYSVSREKKERFSLILESASTNQTSMYLCASSLGQGYEQYFGPGTRLTVT.

This chain uses TRBV30 with TRBJ1-6; no firm D call. Germline V gene sequence: CDR1 GTSNPN, CDR2 SVGIG (reference sequence). Trimming left V 0 bases short and J 6 bases short, with 6 bases between. This CDR3 region has 13 residues. The CDR3 region has the DNA TGTGCCTGGAGTGTACCGGGTAATTCACCCCTCCACTTT. The encoded protein is CAWSVPGNSPLHF.

The chain has TRBV11-2 and TRBJ1-1; D is unresolved. The germline gives CDR1 SGHAT, CDR2 FQNNGV. The CDR3 has 14 amino acids. Trimming took off 4 bases at V and 1 base at J, with 10 bases between the two ends. CDR3 amino acids: CASSYSGKNTEAFF. As DNA, the CDR3 is TGTGCCAGCAGCTATTCGGGGAAGAACACTGAAGCTTTCTTT.

The CDR3, as DNA: TGTGCCACCAGCAGAGCAGGGCAGGGAAATTCACCCCTCCACTTT. Translating gives CATSRAGQGNSPLHF. This chain connects TRBV15 to TRBJ1-6, with D possibly being TRBD1 (5 bases). Trimming pared 1 base from V and 7 bases from J, leaving 11 bases between. This CDR3 spans 15 amino acids. The germline V gene encodes CDR1 LNHNV and CDR2 YYDKDF (reference sequence).

V usage is TRBV5-4 and J usage is TRBJ1-4; D is possibly TRBD1 (5 bases). Germline CDR1 reads SGHNT; CDR2 reads YYREEE (reference sequence). The CDR3 is 15 amino acids. Trimming stripped 0 bases from V and 1 base from J, with 7 bases between. The CDR3 reads CASSLAGGTNEKLFF. The CDR3 DNA follows: TGTGCCAGCAGCTTGGCGGGGGGAACTAATGAAAAACTGTTTTTT.

This chain connects TRBV19 to TRBJ1-5, with 9 nucleotides matching TRBD1. There are 15 residues in the CDR3. V was clipped by 5 bases and J by 6 bases; unmatched bases: 8. Germline values: CDR1 LNHDA, CDR2 SQIVND (reference sequence). The CDR3 region is CASSDPDRGSQPQHF. The CDR3 nucleotides read TGTGCCAGTAGTGACCCGGACAGGGGTAGTCAGCCCCAGCATTTT. The full variable domain, its missing parts supplied by reference TRBV19 and TRBJ1-5, is DGGITQSPKYLFRKEGQNVTLSCEQNLNHDAMYWYRQDPGQGLRLIYYSQIVNDFQKGDIAEGYSVSREKKESFPLTVTSAQKNPTAFYLCASSDPDRGSQPQHFGDGTRLSIL.

The rearrangement joins TRBV28 to TRBJ1-5, with TRBD1 identical over 9 bases. Losses at the gene ends were 9 bases for V and 2 bases for J; bases not matched to a gene: 5. The CDR3 sequence is 14 residues long. Germline CDR1 reads MDHEN; CDR2 reads SYDVKM. CDR3: CARRGDRGNQPQHF. CDR3 sequence (DNA): TGTGCCAGACGGGGGGACAGGGGCAATCAGCCCCAGCATTTT.

The V call is TRBV28, the J call TRBJ1-6, with 7 bases identical to TRBD1. J lost 15 bases, V lost 6 bases, and 20 bases had no gene match. The CDR3 is 16 amino acids. From germline, CDR1 is MDHEN and CDR2 SYDVKM. CDR3: CASSPGRTGRGWLLHF. CDR3 DNA sequence: TGTGCCAGCAGCCCCGGCCGGACAGGCCGTGGATGGCTCCTCCACTTT.

V and J are TRBV2 and TRBJ2-3; TRBD2 aligns across 10 bases. Germline CDR1 is SNHLY and CDR2 is FYNNEI. CDR3 length equals 19 residues. Trimming removed 0 bases from V and 4 bases from J; junction bases left unmatched: 13. CDR3 residues: CASSEALGASGGIADTQYF. The CDR3 DNA reads as TGTGCCAGCAGTGAAGCGCTTGGGGCTAGCGGGGGCATTGCAGATACGCAGTATTTT.

The sample holds a few counts of this clone. The rearrangement uses TRBV14 and TRBJ1-2; D remains unclear. Per germline, CDR1 SGHDN and CDR2 FVKESK. V was trimmed by 0 bases and J by 2 bases, leaving 4 bases between them. CDR3 length: 13 residues. CDR3 nucleotide sequence: TGTGCCAGCAGCCAAGAGGGGAACTATGGCTACACCTTC. This translates into CASSQEGNYGYTF.

J is TRBJ2-5 and V is TRBV7-9; no firm D call. CDR1 and CDR2 from the germline V gene are SEHNR and FQNEAQ (reference sequence). Trimming removed 1 base at V and 0 bases at J, with 6 bases between. This CDR3 is 14 amino acids long. In nucleotides, the CDR3 is TGTGCCAGCAGCTTAGACGGATACCAAGAGACCCAGTACTTC. Its translation: CASSLDGYQETQYF.

This clone turned up a few times. V gene TRBV19 combines with J gene TRBJ1-5; D perhaps matches TRBD1 (6 bases). Germline V gives CDR1 LNHDA, CDR2 SQIVND (reference sequence). This CDR3 spans 13 amino acids. Trimming took 7 bases from V and 11 from J, leaving 18 bases between them. In DNA, the CDR3 is TGTGCCAGTATGAGGCGCCTGGGGGCAGCCCAGCATTTT. The encoded protein is CASMRRLGAAQHF.

The V and J genes are TRBV28 and TRBJ1-2; no clear D gene. The V end was cut by 5 bases, the J end by 5 bases, with 9 bases between. CDR3 length: 12 residues. CDR1 and CDR2 from the germline V gene are MDHEN and SYDVKM. CDR3 in DNA: TGTGCCAGCAGTCTAGACGCATATGGCTACACCTTC. Its translation: CASSLDAYGYTF.

The V call is TRBV27, the J call TRBJ2-6; D gene uncertain. CDR3 length: 15 residues. Between the trimmed V and J ends, which lost 3 bases and 0 bases, there was a span of 6 bases. Germline V gene sequence: CDR1 MNHEY, CDR2 SMNVEV (reference sequence). The CDR3: CASSFLTSGANVLTF. The CDR3 DNA reads as TGTGCCAGCAGTTTTTTGACCTCTGGGGCCAACGTCCTGACTTTC. The full variable domain, in which reference TRBV27 and TRBJ2-6 provide the parts outside the CDR3, is EAQVTQNPRYLITVTGKKLTVTCSQNMNHEYMSWYRQDPGLGLRQIYYSMNVEVTDKGDVPEGYKVSRKEKRNFPLILESPSPNQTSLYFCASSFLTSGANVLTFGAGSRLTVL.

The CDR3 DNA follows: TGTGCCAGCAGTTTATGGGGACAGGGGGCCGGTACTGAAGCTTTCTTT. It is translated as CASSLWGQGAGTEAFF. V is TRBV28 and J is TRBJ1-1; 12 bases fit TRBD1. V lost 0 bases and J lost 5; bases outside the gene matches: 4. Germline CDR1 reads MDHEN; CDR2 reads SYDVKM. The CDR3 runs to 16 residues.

The chain has TRBV6-5 and TRBJ2-1, with 8 bases that match TRBD2. The trim removed 6 bases at V and 4 bases at J, leaving 8 bases unmatched. Germline lookup yields CDR1 MNHEY and CDR2 SVGAGI. The CDR3 covers 15 residues. This CDR3 reads CASRSGGAEYNEQFF. The DNA for the CDR3 is TGTGCCAGCAGGTCCGGGGGGGCCGAATACAATGAGCAGTTCTTC.

This clone was seen only once. This chain joins TRBV19 and TRBJ1-5, with D hard to call. The germline V gene has CDR1 LNHDA and CDR2 SQIVND (reference sequence). This CDR3 comprises 14 residues. Trimming took 5 bases from V and 0 from J, leaving 8 bases between them. CDR3 amino acids: CASSPPNSNQPQHF. For the CDR3, the DNA is TGTGCCAGTAGTCCACCAAATAGCAATCAGCCCCAGCATTTT.

The V gene is TRBV12-3 or TRBV12-4, the J gene TRBJ1-5; 8 nucleotides agree with TRBD1. The CDR3 covers 13 residues. J gave up 5 bases and V 3 bases, and 0 bases lay outside the gene matches. The DNA for the CDR3 is TGTGCCAGCAGTTTCAGGGGGCATCAGCCCCAGCATTTT. Its protein product is CASSFRGHQPQHF.

The chain links TRBV19 to TRBJ1-2, with D maybe TRBD1 (5 bases). The CDR3 covers 14 residues. Trimming cost V 4 bases and J 3 bases, with 12 bases left between them. Per the germline V gene, CDR1 is LNHDA and CDR2 is SQIVND (reference sequence). CDR3: CASSRGRGDYGYTF. The CDR3 nucleotides are TGTGCCAGTAGTAGAGGACGGGGGGACTATGGCTACACCTTC.

This chain connects TRBV4-2 to TRBJ1-1; no clear D gene. The length of the CDR3 is 14 residues. The V end lost 4 bases, the J end lost 1 base, and 10 bases lay between the germline ends. CDR1 LGHNA and CDR2 YNFKEQ come from the germline V gene. The CDR3 loop reads CASSLDTGNTEAFF. The CDR3 DNA is TGTGCCAGCAGCCTCGACACTGGGAACACTGAAGCTTTCTTT.